The 23 T cell receptor beta chains below all came from one sample that was sequenced in a study of blood T cell repertoires in COVID-19. This table comes from immunoSEQ multiplex PCR, and its TCRdb copy is limited to in-frame clones, with some not included. Among 13,000 or so clones listed, roughly 80% were seen once. The sample taken for sequencing was peripheral blood. Every receptor here comes from an elderly woman with acute or convalescent COVID-19.

Only a few counts were recorded for this clone. The chain has TRBV5-1 and TRBJ2-2; 10 positions match TRBD1. The V gene's germline CDR1 is SGHRS and CDR2 YFSETQ. CDR3 length: 16 amino acids. The trim removed 2 bases at V and 6 bases at J, leaving 7 bases unmatched. The CDR3, as DNA: TGCGCCAGCAGCTTCCCCGGGACAGGGGTCGCCGGGGAGCTGTTTTTT. Translating gives CASSFPGTGVAGELFF.

J is TRBJ2-6 and V is TRBV7-9, with 7 bases aligning to TRBD1. The CDR3 extends over 15 amino acids. CDR1 and CDR2 (germline): SEHNR, FQNEAQ (reference sequence). Germline trimming cut 3 bases from V and 4 bases from J; bases unmatched to any gene: 3. Written as DNA, the CDR3 is TGTGCCAGCAGCTTCAGGGGGACGGGGGCCAACGTCCTGACTTTC. Translation: CASSFRGTGANVLTF.

This clone was seen only a few times. The chain uses TRBV28 and TRBJ1-2; TRBD1 aligns across 7 bases. V lost 6 bases and J lost 14; bases outside the gene matches: 15. CDR3 length: 13 amino acids. CDR1 is MDHEN and CDR2 is SYDVKM in the germline V gene. The CDR3 spells CASSQGADRVKTF. In DNA, the CDR3 is TGTGCCAGCAGCCAAGGGGCAGACAGGGTAAAGACCTTC.

The chain has TRBV3-1 (or the pseudogene TRBV3-2) and TRBJ1-3, with a weak D call TRBD1 (5 bases). The CDR3 totals 17 residues. In germline, CDR1 is LGHDT, CDR2 YNNKEL (reference sequence). V was trimmed by 1 base and J by 0 bases, leaving 13 bases between them. The CDR3 sequence: CASSQGVGASSGNTIYF. The CDR3 region has the DNA TGTGCCAGCAGCCAAGGGGTAGGGGCGAGCTCTGGAAACACCATATATTTT.

The rearrangement joins TRBV7-9 to TRBJ2-6; D unclear. V was trimmed by 1 base and J by 0 bases, leaving 7 bases between them. This CDR3 has 16 residues. Germline V CDR1 and CDR2: SEHNR, FQNEAQ (reference sequence). The CDR3 reads CASSLGASSGANVLTF. CDR3 in DNA: TGTGCCAGCAGCTTAGGGGCATCCTCTGGGGCCAACGTCCTGACTTTC.

The rearrangement links TRBV5-1 to TRBJ2-1; 8 bases agree with TRBD2. Germline loops: CDR1 SGHRS, CDR2 YFSETQ. CDR3 size: 13 residues. The J segment lost 8 bases and the V segment lost 4 bases, leaving 5 bases of the junction unmatched. CDR3 DNA sequence: TGCGCCAGCAGCCCAGGGACTAGGTATGAGCAGTTCTTC. Translation gives CASSPGTRYEQFF.

This chain uses TRBV7-8 with TRBJ1-4, with 8 nucleotides matching TRBD1. Germline V gene lookup returns CDR1 SGHVS and CDR2 FQNEAQ. This CDR3 contains 16 residues. J was trimmed by 8 bases and V by 5 bases; bases with no gene match: 13. In DNA, the CDR3 is TGTGCCAGCAGCCCAGTCGGACAGGGCCGAGGAGAAAAACTGTTTTTT. It specifies CASSPVGQGRGEKLFF.

This clone was seen only a few times. The chain recombines TRBV6-5 with TRBJ1-5; 9 bases are a match to TRBD1. Germline V gene sequence: CDR1 MNHEY, CDR2 SVGAGI. The CDR3 runs 15 residues. Germline trimming cut 5 bases from V and 3 bases from J; bases unmatched to any gene: 5. CDR3 DNA sequence: TGTGCCAGCAGTAGGACAGGGGTTGCCAATCAGCCCCAGCATTTT. It yields the protein CASSRTGVANQPQHF.

This clone was seen only a few times. The chain couples TRBV7-2 to TRBJ1-2; 8 bases are a match to TRBD1. Germline assignment: CDR1 SGHTA and CDR2 FQGNSA. V was pared by 5 bases and J by 4 bases, with 9 bases of the junction left unmatched. The CDR3 runs 15 residues. CDR3 sequence (DNA): TGTGCCAGCAGCGACTGGACAGGGAGGGGCTATGGCTACACCTTC. Protein sequence: CASSDWTGRGYGYTF.

This clone was recorded only once. This rearrangement joins TRBV14 to TRBJ1-4, with 8 bases fitting TRBD1. Germline values: CDR1 SGHDN, CDR2 FVKESK. Trimming took 3 bases from V and 8 from J; bases not matched to a gene: 8. The CDR3 length is 15 residues. In nucleotides, the CDR3 is TGTGCCAGCAGCCATTCCGGACAGGGCGAAGAAAAACTGTTTTTT. This translates into CASSHSGQGEEKLFF.

This chain links TRBV7-8 with TRBJ1-3; perhaps TRBD1 as D (5 bases). CDR3 length: 17 residues. From germline, CDR1 is SGHVS and CDR2 FQNEAQ. V was clipped by 1 base and J by 2 bases, with 15 bases between them. The CDR3 DNA reads as TGTGCCAGCAGCTTAGACCGGGCAGGGCTGACTGGAAACACCATATATTTT. Protein: CASSLDRAGLTGNTIYF. The variable domain in full, with the rest retrieved from reference TRBV7-8 and TRBJ1-3, is GAGVSQSPRYKVAKRGQDVALRCDPISGHVSLFWYQQALGQGPEFLTYFQNEAQLDKSGLPSDRFFAERPEGSVSTLKIQRTQQEDSAVYLCASSLDRAGLTGNTIYFGEGSWLTVV.

This chain uses TRBV7-6 with TRBJ1-2, with D unresolved. CDR1 and CDR2 (germline): SGHVS, FNYEAQ. Trimming removed 6 bases at V and 2 bases at J, with 10 bases between. This CDR3 contains 13 residues. The CDR3 loop is CASSRTPNYGYTF. Here the CDR3 DNA reads TGTGCCAGCAGTCGTACACCGAACTATGGCTACACCTTC.

The chain uses TRBV7-2 and TRBJ1-3; possible D gene TRBD1, 5 bases. V was cut by 0 bases and J by 2 bases, with 5 bases left in between. This CDR3 is 14 amino acids long. Germline CDR1 and CDR2: SGHTA and FQGNSA. The CDR3 region is CASSLATAGNTIYF. The CDR3 DNA reads as TGTGCCAGCAGCTTAGCGACAGCTGGAAACACCATATATTTT.

This chain joins TRBV12-3 or TRBV12-4 and TRBJ2-3; no clear D gene. V was trimmed by 5 bases and J by 4 bases, leaving 4 bases between them. The CDR3 spans 11 residues. CDR3 sequence: CASSRSDTQYF. The CDR3 region has the DNA TGTGCCAGCAGTCGTTCAGATACGCAGTATTTT.

CDR3 nucleotide sequence: TGTGCCAGCAGCTTAGGCCCCAGGGCCTCTGAAGCTTTCTTT. Protein: CASSLGPRASEAFF. This chain links TRBV11-2 with TRBJ1-1, with D possibly being TRBD1 (5 bases). The CDR3 runs to 14 residues. Trimming took off 1 base at V and 6 bases at J, with 12 bases between the two ends. Germline lookup yields CDR1 SGHAT and CDR2 FQNNGV.

The V and J genes are TRBV5-1 and TRBJ2-1, with D uncertain. Looked up from germline, CDR1 is SGHRS and CDR2 is YFSETQ. There are 11 residues in the CDR3. Trimming pared 0 bases from V and 9 bases from J, leaving 4 bases between. CDR3 residues: CASSLALEQFF. The CDR3 DNA follows: TGCGCCAGCAGCTTGGCCCTTGAGCAGTTCTTC.

The V gene is TRBV7-3, the J gene TRBJ1-1, with TRBD1 identical over 7 bases. The V segment lost 2 bases and the J segment 5 bases; nucleotides outside the gene matches: 14. CDR1 and CDR2 (germline): SGHTA, FQGTGA. The CDR3 is 17 residues long. CDR3 nucleotide sequence: TGTGCCAGCAGCTTACGAGGGGGCGACAGCTTTCCAACTGAAGCTTTCTTT. Protein: CASSLRGGDSFPTEAFF.

This clone was detected only a few times. The rearrangement uses TRBV6-2 or TRBV6-3 and TRBJ1-5, with no clear D. The CDR3 loop spans 15 amino acids. Trimming pared 0 bases from V and 3 bases from J, leaving 9 bases between. The germline CDR1 and CDR2 sequences are MNHEY and SVGEGT. For the CDR3, the DNA is TGTGCCAGCAGTTACTCTGGCACCTCCAATCAGCCCCAGCATTTT. This encodes CASSYSGTSNQPQHF.

This clone was detected only a few times. The genes are TRBV5-1 and TRBJ1-6; no definite D call. The V gene's germline CDR1 is SGHRS and CDR2 YFSETQ. Between the trimmed V and J ends, which lost 0 bases and 16 bases, there was a span of 17 bases. This CDR3 region has 14 residues. DNA of the CDR3: TGCGCCAGCAGCTTGGTATTTGGAGCGGAGCCTCTCCACTTT. This sequence encodes CASSLVFGAEPLHF.

With regard to this clone: A read error may account for a junction end that differs from germline. V and J are TRBV10-1 and TRBJ2-7, with D maybe TRBD1 (6 bases). Germline values: CDR1 WNHNN, CDR2 SYGVQD (reference sequence). The CDR3 is 13 residues long. CDR3 DNA sequence: TGCGCCAGCAGTGAGTCGGGTGGACAGCCGGTGGTCTTC. Translation gives CASSESGGQPVVF.

The chain combines TRBV28 with TRBJ1-5; D is perhaps TRBD1 (5 bases). Trimming took off 11 bases at V and 3 bases at J, with 14 bases between the two ends. Germline V lookup: CDR1 MDHEN, CDR2 SYDVKM. This CDR3 is 13 amino acids long. For the CDR3, the DNA is TGTGCCCACGGGTGGGGCTTCAATCAGCCCCAGCATTTT. This gives the protein CAHGWGFNQPQHF.

This sequence joins TRBV21-1 and TRBJ2-5; TRBD2 reflects the table's D call only, with no check against the DNA. TRBV21-1 is a documented pseudogene. CDR3 length: 13 residues. CDR3 region: CASSKSEQETQYF. CDR3 nucleotide sequence: TGTGCCAGCAGCAAGAGTGAACAAGAGACCCAGTACTTC.

The chain combines TRBV19 with TRBJ2-4; D is unclear. This CDR3 has 16 amino acids. Germline CDR1 reads LNHDA; CDR2 reads SQIVND (reference sequence). V dropped 3 bases and J dropped 0 bases, with 12 bases sitting between them. CDR3 sequence reads: CASSITRALAKNIQYF. The CDR3 DNA follows: TGTGCCAGTAGTATCACCCGCGCACTAGCCAAAAACATTCAGTACTTC. The whole variable domain, filled in from reference TRBV19 and TRBJ2-4, reads DGGITQSPKYLFRKEGQNVTLSCEQNLNHDAMYWYRQDPGQGLRLIYYSQIVNDFQKGDIAEGYSVSREKKESFPLTVTSAQKNPTAFYLCASSITRALAKNIQYFGAGTRLSVL.